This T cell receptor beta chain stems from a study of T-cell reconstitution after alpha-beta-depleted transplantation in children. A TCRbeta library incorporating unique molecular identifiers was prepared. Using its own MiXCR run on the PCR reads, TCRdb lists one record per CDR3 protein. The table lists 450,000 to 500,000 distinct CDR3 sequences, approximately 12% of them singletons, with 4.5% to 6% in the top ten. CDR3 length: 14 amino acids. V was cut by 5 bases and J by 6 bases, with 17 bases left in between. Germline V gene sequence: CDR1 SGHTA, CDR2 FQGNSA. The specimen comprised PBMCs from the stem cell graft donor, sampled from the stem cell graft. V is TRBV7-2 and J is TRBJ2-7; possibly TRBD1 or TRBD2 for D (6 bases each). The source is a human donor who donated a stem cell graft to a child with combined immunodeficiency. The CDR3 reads CASSPGQRVAEQYF. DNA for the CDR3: TGTGCCAGCAGCCCAGGACAGCGGGTCGCCGAGCAGTACTTC.